A selection of T cell receptor beta chains follows, all from one sample in a study of graft-versus-host responses after intestinal transplantation. Method: immunoSEQ multiplex PCR; TCRdb's copy keeps in-frame clones and lacks some. The sample records 30,000 to 50,000 clones, roughly 95% being singletons. What these receptors recognize is not known. This specimen was unstimulated CD8+ T cells sorted from spleen or lymph node cells, taken before transplant. All receptors come from a human donor who was the organ donor for an intestinal transplant. CDR3s include the opening cysteine and the closing phenylalanine or tryptophan. The D gene is left open where the match is weak. A clone size is listed for some rows: how often the clone was seen (once, few, many), or a class if it is expanded.

d_call,clone_size,v_call,j_call,cdr3_nt,cdr3_aa
NA,NA,TRBV4-3,TRBJ1-4,TGCGCCAGCAGCCAAGTGATTGGGCCATCTAATGAAAAACTGTTTTTT,CASSQVIGPSNEKLFF
TRBD1,NA,TRBV6-1,TRBJ1-1,TGTGCCAGCAGTGAAATAAATTTCGGGGGACAGGCGATGAACACTGAAGCTTTCTTT,CASSEINFGGQAMNTEAFF
NA,NA,TRBV5-5,TRBJ1-1,TGTGCCAGCAGGATGTATGACCCGGACACTGAAGCTTTCTTT,CASRMYDPDTEAFF
NA,NA,TRBV19,TRBJ2-7,TGTGCCAGTAGTATAGAGCACGGCTCCTACGAGCAGTACTTC,CASSIEHGSYEQYF
NA,NA,TRBV11-2,TRBJ2-7,TGTGCCAGCAGCTTAGTGGCGGACAGCTCCTACGAGCAGTACTTC,CASSLVADSSYEQYF
NA,NA,TRBV27,TRBJ2-7,TGTGCCAGCAGTCCTCGTATGAGCCTAAGCTCCTACGAGCAGTACTTC,CASSPRMSLSSYEQYF
NA,few,TRBV4-1,TRBJ2-7,TGCGCCAGCAGCCCCCTGGGCCATACCGTGGAGTACGAGCAGTACTTC,CASSPLGHTVEYEQYF
TRBD1,NA,TRBV2,TRBJ1-5,TGTGCCAGCAGGAGGGGGCAGGGTAATCAGCCCCAGCATTTT,CASRRGQGNQPQHF
NA,NA,TRBV7-8,TRBJ1-1,TGTGCCAGCAGCTTATATTCGAATGCAGGGCCCGGGGACACTGAAGCTTTCTTT,CASSLYSNAGPGDTEAFF
TRBD1,once,TRBV27,TRBJ2-5,TGTGCCAGCAGTCCCGAGACAGGGGGAAGCCTAGAGACCCAGTACTTC,CASSPETGGSLETQYF
NA,NA,TRBV7-8,TRBJ1-6,TGTGCCAGCAGCTTAAACGGGAATTCACCCCTCCACTTT,CASSLNGNSPLHF
NA,NA,TRBV11-2,TRBJ2-6,TGTGCCAGCAGCTTAGGGGTCTTTTCTGGGGCCAACGTCCTGACTTTC,CASSLGVFSGANVLTF
NA,NA,TRBV30,TRBJ2-7,TGTGCCTGGGGCCCTATAGGATACGAGCAGTACTTC,CAWGPIGYEQYF
TRBD1,NA,TRBV2,TRBJ2-7,TGTGCCAGTACTACAGGGGTCTTTCACTACGAGCAGTACTTC,CASTTGVFHYEQYF
TRBD1,once,TRBV7-2,TRBJ2-3,TGTGCCAGCAGCTTAGGGGGACAGGCGTTCACAGATACGCAGTATTTT,CASSLGGQAFTDTQYF
NA,NA,TRBV5-6,TRBJ2-5,TGTGCCAGCAGCTTCATATCAGGGTTTGAAGAGACCCAGTACTTC,CASSFISGFEETQYF
NA,NA,TRBV4-1,TRBJ1-5,TGCGCCAGCAGCCAAGTCGAGAGTGACAATCAGCCCCAGCATTTT,CASSQVESDNQPQHF
NA,NA,TRBV9,TRBJ1-4,TGTGCCAGCAGCGTAAAAGGCAGAAGCAAAAAACTGTTTTTT,CASSVKGRSKKLFF
NA,NA,TRBV6-1,TRBJ1-4,TGTGCCAGCAGTGAAGCAATACCAGGCTTGGGTGAAAAACTGTTTTTT,CASSEAIPGLGEKLFF
NA,NA,TRBV7-2,TRBJ2-1,TGTGCCAGCAGCTTGGCGTACAGCCCTTTCAATGAGCAGTTCTTC,CASSLAYSPFNEQFF
NA,NA,TRBV27,TRBJ1-5,TGTGCCAGCAGTTTGCGGACCCATCAGCCCCAGCATTTT,CASSLRTHQPQHF
NA,NA,TRBV7-9,TRBJ1-1,TGTGCCAGCAGCTTAGCGCAAGGGGGGACGGAAGCTTTCTTT,CASSLAQGGTEAFF
TRBD1,NA,TRBV4-1,TRBJ1-2,TGCGCCAGCAGCCAGACGGACAGGGGCGAGGACCACTTTAACTATGGCTACACCTTC,CASSQTDRGEDHFNYGYTF
NA,NA,TRBV11-2,TRBJ2-7,TGTGCCAGCAGCTTAGATCCGGGGGCGGGGGAGCAGTACTTC,CASSLDPGAGEQYF
NA,NA,TRBV28,TRBJ2-6,TGTGCCATCGTGAGAGCTGGGGCCAACGTCCTGACTTTC,CAIVRAGANVLTF
TRBD2,NA,TRBV7-3,TRBJ2-1,TGTGCCAGCAGCTTGAGAGCGGGGGGATACAATGAGCAGTTCTTC,CASSLRAGGYNEQFF
NA,NA,TRBV7-6,TRBJ2-7,TGTGCCAGCAGCTTAGGCGAGACAGTCTACGAGCAGTACTTC,CASSLGETVYEQYF
NA,NA,TRBV30,TRBJ1-1,TGTGCCTGGAGGGACACCCATGAAGCTTTCTTT,CAWRDTHEAFF
TRBD1,once,TRBV5-8,TRBJ1-5,TGTGCCAGCAGCTCGGGACAGGGCAATCAGCCCCAGCATTTT,CASSSGQGNQPQHF
NA,NA,TRBV7-2,TRBJ2-7,TGTGCCAGCAGCTTTACCCCGGCCGCGAGCTCCTACGAGCAGTACTTC,CASSFTPAASSYEQYF
NA,NA,TRBV9,TRBJ1-1,TGTGCCAGCAGCGTAGTCGAGGATTCCCCTGAAGCTTTCTTT,CASSVVEDSPEAFF
NA,NA,TRBV27,TRBJ1-2,TGTGCCAGCAGTTCCCCCGACAGCTCCTATGGCTACACCTTC,CASSSPDSSYGYTF
TRBD2,NA,TRBV6-1,TRBJ2-5,TGTGCCAGCAGTGACAACGGGGGGGAACAGACCCAGTACTTC,CASSDNGGEQTQYF
TRBD2,NA,TRBV6-6,TRBJ2-3,TGTGCCAGCAGTCCACTAGCGGGGGGGCGGGCAGATACGCAGTATTTT,CASSPLAGGRADTQYF
NA,NA,TRBV19,TRBJ2-7,TGTGCCAGTAGTGTCGGGGAGCGCTACGAGCAGTACTTC,CASSVGERYEQYF
TRBD1,once,TRBV7-9,TRBJ2-7,TGTGCCAGCAGCTCTACCTTGGGGGGACAGGGTTACGAGCAGTACTTC,CASSSTLGGQGYEQYF
NA,NA,TRBV4-3,TRBJ2-5,TGCGCCAGCCGCAGTTCTCGGGGGGCAGGGGAGACCCAGTACTTC,CASRSSRGAGETQYF
TRBD2,NA,TRBV7-2,TRBJ2-7,TGTGCCAGCAGCCCCAGAGGTCTAGCGGGGACCTACGAGCAGTACTTC,CASSPRGLAGTYEQYF
NA,few,TRBV28,TRBJ1-6,TGTGCCAGCAGCCCCAACAGAAACCTCTACCCCTATAATTCACCCCTCCACTTT,CASSPNRNLYPYNSPLHF
NA,NA,TRBV11-2,TRBJ1-2,TGTGCCAGCAGCTTAGCTGGACAGAACTATGGCTACACCTTC,CASSLAGQNYGYTF
TRBD1,NA,TRBV4-3,TRBJ2-1,TGCGCCAGCAGCCATGGACAGGGGGATGAGCAGTTCTTC,CASSHGQGDEQFF
NA,NA,TRBV10-3,TRBJ2-3,TGTGCCATCAGGGACCAGGGGCCTCCCGATACGCAGTATTTT,CAIRDQGPPDTQYF
NA,NA,TRBV10-3,TRBJ2-7,TGTGCCATCAGTGAGGGGCAGCCGGACGAGCAGTACTTC,CAISEGQPDEQYF
NA,NA,TRBV2,TRBJ2-1,TGTGCCAGCAGTGAACTATCCTACAATGAGCAGTTCTTC,CASSELSYNEQFF
NA,few,TRBV27,TRBJ2-3,TGTGCCAGCAGTTTCGGGAGTCGGCTGGGAGATACGCAGTATTTT,CASSFGSRLGDTQYF
NA,NA,TRBV5-4,TRBJ2-7,TGTGCCAGCAGGAAATTAGGAGCCCCCTACGAGCAGTACTTC,CASRKLGAPYEQYF
TRBD1,NA,TRBV7-9,TRBJ1-2,TGTGCCAGCAGCTCCGGGACAGGGGGGAACTATGGCTACACCTTC,CASSSGTGGNYGYTF
NA,NA,TRBV7-3,TRBJ2-1,TGTGCCAGCAGCTTAGGCCTGGAGTACAATGAGCAGTTCTTC,CASSLGLEYNEQFF